This T cell receptor (beta chain) was sequenced for a study of T-cell reconstitution after alpha-beta-depleted transplantation in children. Preparation of the TCRbeta library used unique molecular identifiers. TCRdb itself ran the PCR reads through MiXCR, one entry per CDR3 protein. The sample lists over 150,000 distinct CDR3 sequences; roughly 6.6% were seen once. Study observations and caveats: By about two months after transplant, alpha-beta T cells reportedly arose from several hundred graft clones that had expanded.

This clonotype has only a few counts. The antigen is undetermined. The V and J ends lost 4 bases and 1 base, in that order; junction bases with no gene match: 8. This CDR3 region has 16 residues. Germline CDR1 MDHEN, CDR2 SYDVKM. Material: PBMCs, obtained before TCRalphabeta/CD19-depleted stem cell transplant. This sequence was found in a boy aged 2 to 10 with acute lymphoblastic leukemia, due to receive a stem cell transplant. The chain is built from TRBV28 and TRBJ2-5, with TRBD1 matching over 8 bases. CDR3 nucleotides: TGTGCCAGCAGTTCCGGACAGGGCAGACTCCAAGAGACCCAGTACTTC. Translated, it gives CASSSGQGRLQETQYF.